The 12 T cell receptor beta chains below all came from one sample that was sequenced in a study of blood T cell repertoires in COVID-19 (dated by TCRdb to about 2020). To prepare the library, the immunoSEQ multiplex PCR assay was applied. TCRdb obtained this table from immuneACCESS and retained in-frame rearrangements with V and J assigned. These tables miss some clones; where compared with another copy, unresolved V genes account for less than half of the shortfall, and the remainder is unexplained. Across this sample there are 130,000 to 150,000 clones, with approximately 80% seen only once. Roughly 8.6% of the sample is held by the ten biggest clonotypes. What was sequenced was peripheral blood. The origin of the receptors is a woman aged 80 or over in a cohort sampled during active or convalescent COVID-19.

This rearrangement joins TRBV5-1 to TRBJ1-1, with 7 bases aligning to TRBD1. With V trimmed by 1 base and J by 7 bases, 7 bases remained unmatched. The germline V gene has CDR1 SGHRS and CDR2 YFSETQ. This CDR3 is 14 amino acids long. CDR3 sequence: CASSLTGTALEAFF. The CDR3 DNA reads as TGCGCCAGCAGCTTGACCGGGACAGCTCTTGAAGCTTTCTTT.

This clone occurred a few times. The rearrangement uses TRBV6-2 or TRBV6-3 and TRBJ2-7; TRBD2 agrees at 11 bases. Germline CDR1 MNHEY, CDR2 SVGEGT. The CDR3 extends over 16 amino acids. J lost 3 bases, V lost 0 bases, and 4 bases had no gene match. In nucleotides, the CDR3 is TGTGCCAGCAGTTACTCTCTAGCGGGGGGCGGCTACGAGCAGTACGTC. Its protein product is CASSYSLAGGGYEQYV.

The rearrangement uses TRBV9 and TRBJ2-7; the match to TRBD1 covers 12 bases. After removal of 7 bases from V and 4 bases from J, the junction contained 9 bases not matched to a gene. The CDR3 is 15 amino acids. The germline CDR1 and CDR2 sequences are SGDLS and YYNGEE. The CDR3 nucleotides read TGTGCCAGCGGGGGGACAGGGGGCGCTTTATACGAGCAGTACTTC. Encoded protein: CASGGTGGALYEQYF.

A few counts support this clone. This rearrangement joins TRBV30 to TRBJ1-3, with D unresolved. The CDR3 sequence is 13 residues long. Trimming stripped 1 base from V and 7 bases from J, with 11 bases between. Germline CDR1 and CDR2: GTSNPN and SVGIG (reference sequence). CDR3 residues: CAWSGGAGNTIYF. CDR3 nucleotide sequence: TGTGCCTGGAGTGGGGGAGCGGGGAACACCATATATTTT.

In nucleotides, the CDR3 is TGTGCAAGTCGCCGCGAGGGCCCTAGCGAAGGCTCCTACGAGCAGTACGTC. Translated: CASRREGPSEGSYEQYV. This chain links TRBV12-2 with TRBJ2-7; TRBD2 reflects the table's D call only, with no check against the DNA. TRBV12-2 is given as a pseudogene. The CDR3 is made up of 17 amino acids.

The chain carries TRBV4-1 and TRBJ2-6; tentatively, D is TRBD1 (5 bases). V lost 1 base to trimming and J lost 4 bases, with 14 bases between them. Per the germline V gene, CDR1 is MGHRA and CDR2 is YSYEKL. The CDR3 totals 17 residues. CDR3 coding DNA: TGCGCCAGCAGCCAAGGCCCCGCAGGGTGGGGGGCCAACGTCCTGACTTTC. Protein sequence: CASSQGPAGWGANVLTF.

The chain is built from TRBV7-2 and TRBJ1-1; no definite D call. The CDR3 has 13 residues. Per the germline V gene, CDR1 is SGHTA and CDR2 is FQGNSA. Trimming pared 5 bases from V and 2 bases from J, leaving 9 bases between. In DNA, the CDR3 is TGTGCCAGCAGCCCTAGTACCAACACTGAAGCTTTCTTT. It encodes CASSPSTNTEAFF.

The V and J genes are TRBV28 and TRBJ1-5, with no clear D. Trimming left V 4 bases short and J 3 bases short, with 10 bases between. The CDR3 loop spans 14 amino acids. The germline CDR1 and CDR2 sequences are MDHEN and SYDVKM. CDR3 nucleotide sequence: TGTGCCAGCAGTTCGTACAGCTACAATCAGCCCCAGCATTTT. Translating gives CASSSYSYNQPQHF.

Only a few counts were recorded for this clone. This chain links TRBV7-2 with TRBJ2-3; 7 bases map to TRBD1. V lost 5 bases to trimming and J lost 6 bases; unmatched junction nucleotides: 8. The CDR3 is 14 residues long. CDR1 and CDR2 from the germline V gene are SGHTA and FQGNSA. The CDR3 reads CASSDGQAPDTQYF. As DNA, the CDR3 is TGTGCCAGCAGCGACGGACAGGCACCGGATACGCAGTATTTT.

The chain couples TRBV6-2 or TRBV6-3 to TRBJ1-5, with 8 nucleotides matching TRBD1. The germline gives CDR1 MNHEY, CDR2 SVGEGT. The CDR3 runs to 15 residues. The ends lost 5 bases at V and 6 bases at J; junction bases unmatched: 9. The CDR3 DNA sequence: TGTGCCAGCAGTCTACAGGGGGTGAGGGGTCAGCCCCAGCATTTT. Translating it yields CASSLQGVRGQPQHF.

The V gene is TRBV24-1, the J gene TRBJ1-5; 10 bases are shared with TRBD1. This CDR3 is 17 amino acids long. Germline assignment: CDR1 KGHDR and CDR2 SFDVKD. V gave up 4 bases and J gave up 3 bases; unmatched junction bases: 8. The CDR3 here is CATSDRGTGAFNQPQHF. CDR3 DNA sequence: TGTGCCACCAGTGACCGAGGGACAGGGGCTTTCAATCAGCCCCAGCATTTT.

V gene TRBV4-1 combines with J gene TRBJ1-2; 8 nucleotides align to TRBD1. CDR1 is MGHRA, CDR2 YSYEKL, per germline. The V and J ends lost 0 bases and 2 bases, in that order; junction bases with no gene match: 5. This CDR3 is 16 amino acids long. The CDR3 loop reads CASSQEGTGPNYGYTF. DNA for the CDR3: TGCGCCAGCAGCCAAGAGGGGACAGGTCCGAACTATGGCTACACCTTC.